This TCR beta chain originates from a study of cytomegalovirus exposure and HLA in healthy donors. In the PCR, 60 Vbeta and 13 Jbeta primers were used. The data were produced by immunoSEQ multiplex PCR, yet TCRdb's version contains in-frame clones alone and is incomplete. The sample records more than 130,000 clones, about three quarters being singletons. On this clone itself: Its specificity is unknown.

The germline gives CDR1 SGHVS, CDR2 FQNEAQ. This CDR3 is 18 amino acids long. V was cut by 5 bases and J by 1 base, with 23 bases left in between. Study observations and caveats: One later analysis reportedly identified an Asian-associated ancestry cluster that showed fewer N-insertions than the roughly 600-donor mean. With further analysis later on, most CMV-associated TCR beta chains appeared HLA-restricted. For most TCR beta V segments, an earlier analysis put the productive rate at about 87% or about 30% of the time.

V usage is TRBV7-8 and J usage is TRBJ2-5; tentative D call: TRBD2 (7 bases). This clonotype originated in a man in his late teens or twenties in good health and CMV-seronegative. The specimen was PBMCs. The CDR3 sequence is CASSPEGRGLLAQETQYF. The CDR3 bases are TGTGCCAGCAGCCCAGAAGGGCGGGGGCTTTTAGCCCAAGAGACCCAGTACTTC.